The 3 T cell receptor beta chains below all came from one sample that was sequenced in a study of blood T cells in healthy people across ages. A second PCR, run for about 6 to 12 cycles, used a sample-barcoded 5' primer plus a J-beta primer mix. MiXCR, run by TCRdb on the 5' RACE reads, gives a single entry per CDR3 protein. This table has 550,000 to 800,000 distinct CDR3 sequences, more than 20% appearing once. The sample was blood. These receptors were collected from a man between 65 and 85 years old in good health.

This clonotype has only a few counts. The V and J genes are TRBV4-3 and TRBJ2-2, with D possibly TRBD2 on 6 matching bases. Per germline, CDR1 LGHNA and CDR2 YSLEER. V dropped 7 bases and J dropped 2 bases, with 11 bases sitting between them. The CDR3 totals 14 residues. In DNA form, the CDR3 reads TGCGCCAGCAACCGGGGGACCAACACCGGGGAGCTGTTTTTT. Protein product: CASNRGTNTGELFF.

The chain is built from TRBV28 and TRBJ2-5, with 9 bases fitting TRBD2. The DNA end is a closer match to TRBJ2-7, so the J assignment may be wrong. The CDR3 extends over 16 amino acids. Per germline, CDR1 MDHEN and CDR2 SYDVKM. CDR3 region: CASSQSGRNRGYEQYF. The CDR3 bases are TGTGCCAGCAGCCAGAGCGGGAGGAATCGAGGCTACGAGCAGTACTTC.

Many counts were recorded for this clonotype. This chain links TRBV15 with TRBJ2-5, with D perhaps TRBD1 or TRBD2 (5 bases each). Germline V gene data show CDR1 as LNHNV and CDR2 as YYDKDF (reference sequence). The V and J ends lost 0 bases and 5 bases respectively, with 7 bases between them. There are 13 residues in the CDR3. The CDR3 nucleotides are TGTGCCACCAGCAGAGACAGGGAGGAGACCCAGTACTTC. Its protein is CATSRDREETQYF.